The present TCR beta chain was sequenced within a study of CXCR3-negative and CXCR3-positive naive CD8 T cells. Study-wide findings and caveats: Similar TRBV-TRBJ gene usage was seen in naive CXCR3-negative and CXCR3-positive cells, but not in memory cells. Memory CD8+ cells had much lower diversity, and both naive subsets had comparably high diversity.

The CDR3 is 15 residues long. Germline assignment: CDR1 SEHNR and CDR2 FQNEAQ (reference sequence). The method, 5' RACE with UMI labels, was used to prepare the TRB cDNA libraries. TCRdb re-called the 5' RACE reads and gives one entry per CDR3 protein, without DNA. The sample spans 45,000 to 70,000 distinct CDR3 sequences; the ten largest clones claim under 25%. With regard to this clonotype: Its antigen is not known.

Sequenced input: memory CD8+ T cells from blood. The receptor was isolated from a human donor in good health. Some clones in this sample may be carry-over from other donors' samples. The V call is TRBV7-9, the J call TRBJ1-4. The CDR3 loop is CASSPTGQEDEKLFF.